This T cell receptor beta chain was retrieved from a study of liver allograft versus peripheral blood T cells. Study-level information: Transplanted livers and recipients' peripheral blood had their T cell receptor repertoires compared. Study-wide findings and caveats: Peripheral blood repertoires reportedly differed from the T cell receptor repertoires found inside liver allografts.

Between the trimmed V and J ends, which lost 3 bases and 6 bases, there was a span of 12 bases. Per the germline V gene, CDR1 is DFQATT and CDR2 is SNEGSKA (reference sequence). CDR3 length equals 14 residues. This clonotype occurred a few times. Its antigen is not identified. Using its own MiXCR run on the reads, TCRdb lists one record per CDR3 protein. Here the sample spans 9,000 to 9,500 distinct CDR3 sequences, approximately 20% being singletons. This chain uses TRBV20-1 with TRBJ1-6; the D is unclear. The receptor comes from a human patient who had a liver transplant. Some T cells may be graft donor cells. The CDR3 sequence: CSASTVVLNSPLHF. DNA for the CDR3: TGCAGTGCTAGCACCGTGGTTCTTAATTCACCCCTCCACTTT.